The 13 T cell receptor beta chains below were found in one sample sequenced in a study of post-analysis software for immune sequencing data. General study points: The five TRBV segments detected at higher frequency in patients than in controls included TRBV5-6, TRBV5-1 and TRBV20-1.

Their specific antigens are unknown. Incorporated into the TCR beta cDNA libraries were unique molecular identifiers, which served to reduce PCR and sequencing biases. TCRdb redid the calling of the PCR reads with MiXCR, one entry per CDR3 protein. The sample holds 820,000 or so distinct CDR3 sequences; 53% are singletons and the top ten take 4.6%. The sequencing sample was made of blood. Receptor source: a girl aged 5 to 17 with multiple sclerosis.

V and J are TRBV11-1 and TRBJ2-7, with 8 bases that match TRBD1. Losses at the gene ends were 5 bases for V and 2 bases for J; bases not matched to a gene: 2. The V gene's germline CDR1 is SGHAT and CDR2 FQDESV (reference sequence). This CDR3 region has 13 residues. CDR3 sequence: CASSMGQAYEQYF. The CDR3, as DNA: TGTGCCAGCAGCATGGGACAGGCCTACGAGCAGTACTTC.

This clonotype has a handful of counts. The chain employs TRBV11-1 and TRBJ2-3; a weak D match, TRBD2 (6 bases). Germline lookup yields CDR1 SGHAT and CDR2 FQDESV (reference sequence). Between the trimmed V and J ends, which lost 5 bases and 6 bases, there was a span of 12 bases. The CDR3 extends over 13 amino acids. In DNA, the CDR3 is TGTGCCAGCAGCGCGCCTAGCGTTGATACGCAGTATTTT. Its translation: CASSAPSVDTQYF.

The chain carries TRBV14 and TRBJ2-7; D call uncertain. V lost 1 base and J 6 bases, leaving 10 bases between the germline ends. The germline V gene encodes CDR1 SGHDN and CDR2 FVKESK. The CDR3 runs to 13 residues. Here the CDR3 reads CASSQVGFREQYF. CDR3 nucleotides: TGTGCCAGCAGCCAAGTAGGCTTCCGCGAGCAGTACTTC.

This rearrangement joins TRBV5-1 to TRBJ2-2; D is possibly TRBD1 (6 bases). The CDR3 is made up of 16 amino acids. Germline values: CDR1 SGHRS, CDR2 YFSETQ. V shed 4 bases and J shed 6 bases, with 19 bases lying between them. The CDR3 sequence is CASSPYETGRPGELFF. The CDR3 DNA reads TGCGCCAGCAGCCCATACGAAACAGGGAGACCCGGGGAGCTGTTTTTT.

As to this clonotype: The final CDR3 position lacks the conserved phenylalanine or tryptophan, pointing to a likely read error. The chain's CDR3 is CASSSGRGGGRETQYL. In DNA, the CDR3 is TGTGCCAGCAGCTCAGGAAGAGGCGGGGGCCGAGAGACCCAGTACCTC. V and J are TRBV7-2 and TRBJ2-5; D may be TRBD2 (7 bases). Germline V lookup: CDR1 SGHTA, CDR2 FQGNSA. This CDR3 has 16 residues. V was shortened by 4 bases and J by 4 bases, with 19 bases between the two germline ends.

The gene calls are TRBV3-1 and TRBJ2-1; D is undetermined. Trimming took 4 bases from V and 8 from J, leaving 9 bases between them. The CDR3 runs 12 residues. Germline values: CDR1 LGHDT, CDR2 YNNKEL (reference sequence). The CDR3 sequence is CASSRRVDEQFF. The CDR3 nucleotides read TGTGCCAGCAGCCGCCGGGTAGATGAGCAGTTCTTC.

A single count supports this clonotype. The gene calls are TRBV18 and TRBJ2-5; D gene unclear. The germline V gene encodes CDR1 KGHSH and CDR2 LQKENI. The germline V and J ends were trimmed by 3 bases and 5 bases, with 10 bases remaining between them. The CDR3 sequence is 13 residues long. Here the CDR3 reads CASSPNSKETQYF. DNA for the CDR3: TGTGCCAGCTCACCGAATAGTAAGGAGACCCAGTACTTC.

V and J are TRBV20-1 and TRBJ2-3; a weak D match, TRBD2 (6 bases). The CDR3 length is 14 residues. CDR1 is DFQATT, CDR2 SNEGSKA, per germline (reference sequence). The V and J ends lost 0 bases and 8 bases respectively, with 15 bases between them. The CDR3 DNA reads as TGCAGTGCTAGAGAGTCCCTCACCGGGGGTACGCAGTATTTT. Protein product: CSARESLTGGTQYF.

Only one count was recorded for this clonotype. The chain recombines TRBV4-2 with TRBJ1-1, with 10 positions matching TRBD1. Germline V gives CDR1 LGHNA, CDR2 YNFKEQ. The CDR3 totals 17 residues. Trimming removed 3 bases from V and 5 bases from J; junction bases left unmatched: 12. The CDR3 loop is CASSHVVRDRGRTEAFF. DNA of the CDR3: TGTGCCAGCAGCCATGTCGTCCGGGACAGGGGAAGGACTGAAGCTTTCTTT.

This chain uses TRBV2 with TRBJ2-7, with TRBD2 matching over 7 bases. Germline V gene lookup returns CDR1 SNHLY and CDR2 FYNNEI. V lost 7 bases and J lost 0; bases outside the gene matches: 12. The CDR3 runs 16 residues. CDR3 coding DNA: TGTGCCAGCAAGGCCAGCGGGATCATAACCTCCTACGAGCAGTACTTC. Its translation: CASKASGIITSYEQYF.

This clonotype was observed a few times. This chain links TRBV15 with TRBJ1-5; no clear D. CDR1 is LNHNV and CDR2 is YYDKDF in the germline V gene (reference sequence). V gave up 1 base and J gave up 4 bases, with 2 bases separating them. The CDR3 is 12 amino acids. The CDR3 loop is CATSRVNQPQHF. DNA of the CDR3: TGTGCCACCAGCAGAGTGAATCAGCCCCAGCATTTT.

V is TRBV7-2 and J is TRBJ2-1, with 8 bases lining up with TRBD1. The germline V gene encodes CDR1 SGHTA and CDR2 FQGNSA. The CDR3 contains 15 residues. Trimming took 5 bases from V and 6 from J; bases not matched to a gene: 9. This CDR3 is CASSPRTGNRNEQFF. The CDR3 region has the DNA TGTGCCAGCAGCCCCAGGACAGGGAACCGCAATGAGCAGTTCTTC.

Worth noting for this clonotype: At one end, the junction sequence differs from germline, possibly due to a read error. The J gene is TRBJ2-7, the V gene TRBV5-6; unclear D gene. This CDR3 region has 15 residues. Germline assignment: CDR1 SGHDT and CDR2 YYEEEE. This CDR3 is CASSLAYQSSYEQYF. CDR3 DNA: TGTGCCAGCAGCTTGGCTTATCAAAGCTCCTATGAGCAGTACTTC.